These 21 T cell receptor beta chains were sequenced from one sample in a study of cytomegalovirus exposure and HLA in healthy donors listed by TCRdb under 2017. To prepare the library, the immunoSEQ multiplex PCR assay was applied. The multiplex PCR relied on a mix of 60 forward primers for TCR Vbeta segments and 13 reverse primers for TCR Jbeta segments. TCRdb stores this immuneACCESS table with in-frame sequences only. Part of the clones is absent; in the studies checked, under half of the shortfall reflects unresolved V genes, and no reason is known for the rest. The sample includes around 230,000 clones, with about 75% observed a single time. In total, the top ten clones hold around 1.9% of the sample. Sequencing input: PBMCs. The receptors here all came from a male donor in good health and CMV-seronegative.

For the CDR3, the DNA is TGTGCCACTCTAAGGGGGAGGGGTGAGACCCAGTACTTC. As protein: CATLRGRGETQYF. The J gene is TRBJ2-5, the V gene TRBV6-5, with D possibly matching TRBD2 (7 bases). Trimming stripped 10 bases from V and 5 bases from J, with 17 bases between. CDR3 length equals 13 residues. CDR1 is MNHEY, CDR2 SVGAGI, per germline.

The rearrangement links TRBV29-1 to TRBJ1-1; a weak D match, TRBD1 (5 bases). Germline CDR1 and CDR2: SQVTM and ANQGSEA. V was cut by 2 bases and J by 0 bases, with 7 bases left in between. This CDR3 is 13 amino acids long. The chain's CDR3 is CSVESGVNTEAFF. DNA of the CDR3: TGCAGCGTTGAATCGGGGGTGAACACTGAAGCTTTCTTT.

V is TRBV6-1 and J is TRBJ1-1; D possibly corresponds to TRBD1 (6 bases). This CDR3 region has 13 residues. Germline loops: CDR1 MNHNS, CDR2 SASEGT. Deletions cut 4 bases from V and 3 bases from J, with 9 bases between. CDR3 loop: CASSAQGYTEAFF. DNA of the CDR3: TGTGCCAGCAGTGCTCAGGGGTACACTGAAGCTTTCTTT.

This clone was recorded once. The CDR3 DNA follows: TGTGCCAGCAGCGTAGTAGCTGGGTTGGGCACTGAAGCTTTCTTT. As protein: CASSVVAGLGTEAFF. The rearrangement links TRBV9 to TRBJ1-1, with D uncertain. The CDR3 covers 15 residues. Germline values: CDR1 SGDLS, CDR2 YYNGEE. Trimming pared 0 bases from V and 4 bases from J, leaving 13 bases between.

The CDR3 region has the DNA TGTGCCAGCAGCTTAATCCAGGACAGGCTAACCTACGAGCAGTACTTC. It translates to CASSLIQDRLTYEQYF. The V call is TRBV7-2, the J call TRBJ2-7; 7 bases are shared with TRBD1. V lost 2 bases, J lost 2 bases, and 9 bases stayed unmatched. CDR3 length equals 16 residues. Germline CDR1 and CDR2: SGHTA and FQGNSA. The entire variable domain, with the rest obtained from reference TRBV7-2 and TRBJ2-7, is as follows: GAGVSQSPSNKVTEKGKDVELRCDPISGHTALYWYRQSLGQGLEFLIYFQGNSAPDKSGLPSDRFSAERTGGSVSTLTIQRTQQEDSAVYLCASSLIQDRLTYEQYFGPGTRLTVT.

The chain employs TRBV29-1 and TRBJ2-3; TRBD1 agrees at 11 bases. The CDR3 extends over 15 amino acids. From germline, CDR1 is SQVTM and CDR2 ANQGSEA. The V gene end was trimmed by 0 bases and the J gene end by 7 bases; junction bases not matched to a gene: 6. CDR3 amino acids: CSVEDVGQGANTQYF. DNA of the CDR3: TGCAGCGTTGAAGATGTCGGACAGGGGGCAAATACGCAGTATTTT.

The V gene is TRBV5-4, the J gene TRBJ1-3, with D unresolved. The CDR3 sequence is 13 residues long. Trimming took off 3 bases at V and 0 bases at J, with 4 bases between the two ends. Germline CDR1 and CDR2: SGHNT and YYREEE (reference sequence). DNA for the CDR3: TGTGCCAGCAGCTCCTTCTCTGGAAACACCATATATTTT. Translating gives CASSSFSGNTIYF.

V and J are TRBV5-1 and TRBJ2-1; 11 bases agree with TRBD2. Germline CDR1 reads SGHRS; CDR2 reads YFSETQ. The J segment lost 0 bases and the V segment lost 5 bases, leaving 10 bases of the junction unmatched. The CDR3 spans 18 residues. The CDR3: CASRFGLAGASSYNEQFF. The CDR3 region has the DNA TGCGCCAGCAGATTTGGACTAGCGGGCGCTAGCTCCTACAATGAGCAGTTCTTC.

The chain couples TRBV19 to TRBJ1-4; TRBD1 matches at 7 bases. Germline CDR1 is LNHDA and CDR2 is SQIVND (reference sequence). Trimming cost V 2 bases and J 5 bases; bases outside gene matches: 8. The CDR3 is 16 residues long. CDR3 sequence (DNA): TGTGCCAGTAGTATAAGTACGGGACAGAAAAATGAAAAACTGTTTTTT. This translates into CASSISTGQKNEKLFF.

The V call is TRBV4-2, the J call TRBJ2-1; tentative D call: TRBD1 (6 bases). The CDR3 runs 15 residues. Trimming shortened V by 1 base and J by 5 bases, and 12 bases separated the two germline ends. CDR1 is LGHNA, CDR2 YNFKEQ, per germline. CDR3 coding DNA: TGTGCCAGCAGCCAAGTTTCTAGGGACAACAATGAGCAGTTCTTC. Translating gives CASSQVSRDNNEQFF.

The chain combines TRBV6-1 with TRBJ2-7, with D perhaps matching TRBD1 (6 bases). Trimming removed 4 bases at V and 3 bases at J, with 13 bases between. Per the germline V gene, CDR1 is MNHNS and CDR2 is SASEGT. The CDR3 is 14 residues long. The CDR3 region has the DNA TGTGCCAGCAGTGCACGGGGACAAAGCTACGAGCAGTACTTC. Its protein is CASSARGQSYEQYF.

This chain's CDR3 is CASSQGLRAGNTIYF. In DNA, the CDR3 is TGCGCCAGCAGCCAAGGGCTCAGGGCTGGAAACACCATATATTTT. The chain is built from TRBV4-1 and TRBJ1-3, with a possible D match to TRBD1 (5 bases). Per the germline V gene, CDR1 is MGHRA and CDR2 is YSYEKL. CDR3 length: 15 amino acids. V gave up 1 base and J gave up 2 bases, with 9 bases separating them.

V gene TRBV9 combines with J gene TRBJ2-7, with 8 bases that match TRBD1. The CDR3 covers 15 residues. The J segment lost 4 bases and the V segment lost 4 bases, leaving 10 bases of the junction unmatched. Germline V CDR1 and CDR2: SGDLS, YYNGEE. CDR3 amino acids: CASSPGTGGRYEQYF. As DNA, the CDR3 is TGTGCCAGCAGCCCCGGGACAGGAGGACGTTACGAGCAGTACTTC.

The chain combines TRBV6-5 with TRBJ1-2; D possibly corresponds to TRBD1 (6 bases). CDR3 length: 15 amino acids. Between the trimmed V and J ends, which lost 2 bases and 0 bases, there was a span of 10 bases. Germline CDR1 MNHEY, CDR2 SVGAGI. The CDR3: CASSYLTGSNYGYTF. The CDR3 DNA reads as TGTGCCAGCAGTTACCTCACAGGGTCTAACTATGGCTACACCTTC.

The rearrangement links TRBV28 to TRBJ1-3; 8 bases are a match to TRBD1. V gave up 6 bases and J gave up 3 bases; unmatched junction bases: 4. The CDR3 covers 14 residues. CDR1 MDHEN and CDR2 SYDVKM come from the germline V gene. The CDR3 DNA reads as TGTGCCAGCAGGTTAACAGGGGGTGGAAACACCATATATTTT. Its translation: CASRLTGGGNTIYF.

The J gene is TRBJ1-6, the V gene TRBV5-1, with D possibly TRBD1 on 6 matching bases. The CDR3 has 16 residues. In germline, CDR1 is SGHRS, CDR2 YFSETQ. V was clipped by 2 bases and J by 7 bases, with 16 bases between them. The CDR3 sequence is CASSLQGGLRNSPLHF. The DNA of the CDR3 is TGCGCCAGCAGCTTACAGGGTGGCCTGAGGAATTCACCCCTCCACTTT.

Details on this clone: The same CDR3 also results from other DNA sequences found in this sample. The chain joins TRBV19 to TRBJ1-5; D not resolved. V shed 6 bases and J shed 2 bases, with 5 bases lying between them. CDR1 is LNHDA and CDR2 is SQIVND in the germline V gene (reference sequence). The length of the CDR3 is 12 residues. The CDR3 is CASRAGNQPQHF. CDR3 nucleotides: TGTGCCAGTAGGGCAGGCAATCAGCCCCAGCATTTT.

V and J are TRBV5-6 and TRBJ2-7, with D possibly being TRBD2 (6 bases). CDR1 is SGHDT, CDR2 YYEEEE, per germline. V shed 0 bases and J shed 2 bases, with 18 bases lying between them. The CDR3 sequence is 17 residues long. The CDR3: CASSLAGYGGNAYEQYF. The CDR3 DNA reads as TGTGCCAGCAGCTTGGCCGGGTATGGGGGGAACGCCTACGAGCAGTACTTC.

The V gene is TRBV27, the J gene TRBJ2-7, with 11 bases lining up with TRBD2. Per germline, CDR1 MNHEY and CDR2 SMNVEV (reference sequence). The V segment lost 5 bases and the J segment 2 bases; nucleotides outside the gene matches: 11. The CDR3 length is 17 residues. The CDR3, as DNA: TGTGCCAGCAGTCCCTCTATGGGTAGCGGGAGGGCCTACGAGCAGTACTTC. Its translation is CASSPSMGSGRAYEQYF.

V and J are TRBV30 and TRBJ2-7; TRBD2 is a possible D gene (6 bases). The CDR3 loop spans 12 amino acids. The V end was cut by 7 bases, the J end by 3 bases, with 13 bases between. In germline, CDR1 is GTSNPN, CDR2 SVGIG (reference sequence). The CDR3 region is CAYVGGSYEQYF. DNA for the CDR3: TGTGCCTACGTTGGGGGGAGCTACGAGCAGTACTTC.

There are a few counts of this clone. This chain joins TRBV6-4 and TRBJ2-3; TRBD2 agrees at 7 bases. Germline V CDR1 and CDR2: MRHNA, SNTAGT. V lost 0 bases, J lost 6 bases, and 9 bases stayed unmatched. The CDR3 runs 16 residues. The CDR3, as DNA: TGTGCCAGCAGTGACTCGAGGACTAGTGCGGTCGATACGCAGTATTTT. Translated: CASSDSRTSAVDTQYF.